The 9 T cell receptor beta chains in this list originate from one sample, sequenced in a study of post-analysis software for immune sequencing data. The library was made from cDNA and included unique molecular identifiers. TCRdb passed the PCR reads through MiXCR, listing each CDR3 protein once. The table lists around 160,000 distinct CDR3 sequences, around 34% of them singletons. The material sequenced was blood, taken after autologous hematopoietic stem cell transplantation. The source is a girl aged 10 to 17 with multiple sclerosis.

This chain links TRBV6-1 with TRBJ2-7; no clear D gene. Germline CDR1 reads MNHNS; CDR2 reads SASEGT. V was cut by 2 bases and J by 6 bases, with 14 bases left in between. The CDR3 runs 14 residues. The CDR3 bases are TGTGCCAGCAGTGAAAGCCCTTTTAAGGTCGAGCAGTACTTC. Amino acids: CASSESPFKVEQYF.

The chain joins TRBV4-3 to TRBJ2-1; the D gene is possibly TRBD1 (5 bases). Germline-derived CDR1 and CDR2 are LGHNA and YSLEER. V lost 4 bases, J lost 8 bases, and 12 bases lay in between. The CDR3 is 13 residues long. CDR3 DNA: TGCGCCAGCAGCCGGACCCAGGGTTATGAGCAGTTCTTC. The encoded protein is CASSRTQGYEQFF.

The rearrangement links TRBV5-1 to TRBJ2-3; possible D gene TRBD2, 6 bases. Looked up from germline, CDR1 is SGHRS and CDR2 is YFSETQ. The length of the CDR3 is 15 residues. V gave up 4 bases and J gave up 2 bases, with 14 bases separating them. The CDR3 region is CASSERLGYTDTQYF. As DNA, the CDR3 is TGCGCCAGCAGCGAGAGACTAGGATACACAGATACGCAGTATTTT.

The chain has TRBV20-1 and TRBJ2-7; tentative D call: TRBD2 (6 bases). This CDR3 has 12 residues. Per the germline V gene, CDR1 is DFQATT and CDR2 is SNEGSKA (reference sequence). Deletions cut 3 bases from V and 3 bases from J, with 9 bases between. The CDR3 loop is CSARRGNYEQYF. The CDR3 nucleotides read TGCAGTGCTAGGCGCGGGAACTACGAGCAGTACTTC.

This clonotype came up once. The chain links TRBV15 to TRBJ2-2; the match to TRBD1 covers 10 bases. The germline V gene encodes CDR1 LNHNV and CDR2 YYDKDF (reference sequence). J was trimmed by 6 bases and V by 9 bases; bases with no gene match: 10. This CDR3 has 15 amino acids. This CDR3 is CATEIDRGPSGELFF. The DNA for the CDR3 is TGTGCCACAGAAATCGACAGGGGGCCTTCCGGGGAGCTGTTTTTT.

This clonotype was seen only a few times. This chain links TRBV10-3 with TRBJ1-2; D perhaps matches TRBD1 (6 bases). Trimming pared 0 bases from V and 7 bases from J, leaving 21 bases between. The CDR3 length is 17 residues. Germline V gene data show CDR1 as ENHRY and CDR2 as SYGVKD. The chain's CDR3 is CAISESVGTPRDGGYTF. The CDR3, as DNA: TGTGCCATCAGTGAGTCTGTAGGGACACCACGGGACGGTGGCTACACCTTC.

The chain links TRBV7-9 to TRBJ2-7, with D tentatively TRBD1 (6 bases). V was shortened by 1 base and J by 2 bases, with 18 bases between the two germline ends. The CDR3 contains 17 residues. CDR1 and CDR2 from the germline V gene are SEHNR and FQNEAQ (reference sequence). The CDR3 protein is CASSLGSTGKYPYEQYF. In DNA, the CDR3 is TGTGCCAGCAGCTTAGGTTCGACAGGTAAATACCCCTACGAGCAGTACTTC.

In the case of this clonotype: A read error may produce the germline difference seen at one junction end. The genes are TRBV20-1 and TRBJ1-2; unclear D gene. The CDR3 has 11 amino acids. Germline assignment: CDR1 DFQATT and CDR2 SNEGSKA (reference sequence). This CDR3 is CSARGNDGYTF. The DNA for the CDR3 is TGCAGTGCCAGAGGGAACGATGGCTACACCTTC.

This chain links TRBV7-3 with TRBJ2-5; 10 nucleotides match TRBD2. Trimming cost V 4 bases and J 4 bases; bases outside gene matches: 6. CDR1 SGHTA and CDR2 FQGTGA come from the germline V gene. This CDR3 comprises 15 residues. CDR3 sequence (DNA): TGTGCCAGCAGCTGGGTAGCGGGAGGTAGAGAGACCCAGTACTTC. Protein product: CASSWVAGGRETQYF.